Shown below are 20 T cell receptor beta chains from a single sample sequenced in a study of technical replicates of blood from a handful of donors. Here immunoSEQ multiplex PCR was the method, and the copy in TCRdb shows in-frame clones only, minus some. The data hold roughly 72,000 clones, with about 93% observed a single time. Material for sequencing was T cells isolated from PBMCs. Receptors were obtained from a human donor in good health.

The CDR3 region has the DNA TGTGCCAGCAGCGTCGACGAACAGGTCTCGGAGCAGTACTTC. Its protein product is CASSVDEQVSEQYF. The gene calls are TRBV9 and TRBJ2-7; perhaps TRBD1 as D (5 bases). Per germline, CDR1 SGDLS and CDR2 YYNGEE. This CDR3 comprises 14 residues. Trimming took 2 bases from V and 7 from J, leaving 16 bases between them.

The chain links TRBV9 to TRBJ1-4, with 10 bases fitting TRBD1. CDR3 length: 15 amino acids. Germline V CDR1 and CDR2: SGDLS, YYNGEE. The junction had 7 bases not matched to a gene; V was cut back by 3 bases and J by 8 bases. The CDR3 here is CASSAETGGREKLFF. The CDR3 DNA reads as TGTGCCAGCAGCGCCGAGACAGGGGGCCGGGAAAAACTGTTTTTT. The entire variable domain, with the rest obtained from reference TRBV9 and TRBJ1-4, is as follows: DSGVTQTPKHLITATGQRVTLRCSPRSGDLSVYWYQQSLDQGLQFLIQYYNGEERAKGNILERFSAQQFPDLHSELNLSSLELGDSALYFCASSAETGGREKLFFGSGTQLSVL.

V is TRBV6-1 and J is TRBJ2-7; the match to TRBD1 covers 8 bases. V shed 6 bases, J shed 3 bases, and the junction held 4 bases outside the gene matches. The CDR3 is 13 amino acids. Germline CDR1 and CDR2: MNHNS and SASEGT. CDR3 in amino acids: CASRGQGFYEQYF. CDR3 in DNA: TGTGCCAGCAGAGGACAGGGATTCTACGAGCAGTACTTC.

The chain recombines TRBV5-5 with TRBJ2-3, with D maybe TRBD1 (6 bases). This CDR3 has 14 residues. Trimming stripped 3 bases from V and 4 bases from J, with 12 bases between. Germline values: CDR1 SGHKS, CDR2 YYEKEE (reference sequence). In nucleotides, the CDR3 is TGTGCCAGCAGCTCCTACAGGGATGCAGATACGCAGTATTTT. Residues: CASSSYRDADTQYF.

The chain's CDR3 is CASGITASSYNEQFF. The CDR3 DNA reads as TGCGCCAGCGGTATAACGGCTAGCTCCTACAATGAGCAGTTCTTC. The chain has TRBV5-1 and TRBJ2-1; D not certain. There are 15 residues in the CDR3. Trimming removed 7 bases from V and 0 bases from J, with 14 bases in between. In germline, CDR1 is SGHRS, CDR2 YFSETQ. The full variable domain, with the rest looked up from reference TRBV5-1 and TRBJ2-1, is KAGVTQTPRYLIKTRGQQVTLSCSPISGHRSVSWYQQTPGQGLQFLFEYFSETQRNKGNFPGRFSGRQFSNSRSEMNVSTLELGDSALYLCASGITASSYNEQFFGPGTRLTVL.

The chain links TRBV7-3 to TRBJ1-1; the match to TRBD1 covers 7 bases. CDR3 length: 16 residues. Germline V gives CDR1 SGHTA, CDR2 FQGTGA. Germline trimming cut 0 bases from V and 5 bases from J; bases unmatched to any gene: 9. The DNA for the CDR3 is TGTGCCAGCAGCTTAACAGGGGGCGCAGAGGTAACTGAAGCTTTCTTT. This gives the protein CASSLTGGAEVTEAFF.

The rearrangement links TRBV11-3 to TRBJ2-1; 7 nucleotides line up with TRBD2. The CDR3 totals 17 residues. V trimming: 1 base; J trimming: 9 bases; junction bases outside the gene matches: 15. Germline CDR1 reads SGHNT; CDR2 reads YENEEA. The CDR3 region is CASSLARPGPGRGEQFF. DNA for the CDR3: TGTGCCAGCAGCTTAGCTCGTCCGGGACCGGGGAGGGGTGAGCAGTTCTTC. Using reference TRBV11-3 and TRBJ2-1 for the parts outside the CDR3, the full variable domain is EAGVVQSPRYKIIEKKQPVAFWCNPISGHNTLYWYLQNLGQGPELLIRYENEEAVDDSQLPKDRFSAERLKGVDSTLKIQPAELGDSAVYLCASSLARPGPGRGEQFFGPGTRLTVL.

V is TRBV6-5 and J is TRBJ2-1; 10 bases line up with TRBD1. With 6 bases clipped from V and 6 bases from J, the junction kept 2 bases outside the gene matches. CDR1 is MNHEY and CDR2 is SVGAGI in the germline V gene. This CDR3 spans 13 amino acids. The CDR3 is CASRWTGGNEQFF. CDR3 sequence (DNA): TGTGCCAGCAGATGGACAGGGGGCAATGAGCAGTTCTTC.

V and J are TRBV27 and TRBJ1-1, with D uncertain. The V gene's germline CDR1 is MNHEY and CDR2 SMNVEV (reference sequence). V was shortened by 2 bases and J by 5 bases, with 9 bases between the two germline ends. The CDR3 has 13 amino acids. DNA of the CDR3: TGTGCCAGCAGTTTAAACACCGGGACTGAAGCTTTCTTT. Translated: CASSLNTGTEAFF.

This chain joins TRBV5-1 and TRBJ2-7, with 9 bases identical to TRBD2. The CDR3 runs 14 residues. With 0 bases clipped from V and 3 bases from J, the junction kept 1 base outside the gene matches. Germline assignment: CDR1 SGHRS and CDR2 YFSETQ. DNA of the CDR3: TGCGCCAGCAGCTTGGATAGCGGGGGCTACGAGCAGTACTTC. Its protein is CASSLDSGGYEQYF. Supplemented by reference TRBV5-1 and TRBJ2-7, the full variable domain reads KAGVTQTPRYLIKTRGQQVTLSCSPISGHRSVSWYQQTPGQGLQFLFEYFSETQRNKGNFPGRFSGRQFSNSRSEMNVSTLELGDSALYLCASSLDSGGYEQYFGPGTRLTVT.

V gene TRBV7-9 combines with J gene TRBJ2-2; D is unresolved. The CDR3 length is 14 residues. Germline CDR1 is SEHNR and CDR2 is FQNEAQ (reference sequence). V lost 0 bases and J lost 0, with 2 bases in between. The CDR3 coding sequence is TGTGCCAGCAGCTTAGCCGCGAACACCGGGGAGCTGTTTTTT. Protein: CASSLAANTGELFF.

The CDR3 spells CASSEVPTPTDTQYF. In DNA form, the CDR3 reads TGTGCCAGCAGTGAAGTCCCGACACCCACAGATACGCAGTATTTT. This chain joins TRBV6-1 and TRBJ2-3; D uncertain. Per germline, CDR1 MNHNS and CDR2 SASEGT. There are 15 residues in the CDR3. V lost 1 base and J lost 2, with 10 bases in between.

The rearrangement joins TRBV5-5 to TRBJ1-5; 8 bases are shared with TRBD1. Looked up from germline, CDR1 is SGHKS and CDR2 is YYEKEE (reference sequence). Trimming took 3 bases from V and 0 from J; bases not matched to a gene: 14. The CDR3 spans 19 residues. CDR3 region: CASSYDRGRREYSNQPQHF. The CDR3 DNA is TGTGCCAGCAGCTATGACAGGGGCAGGCGGGAATATAGCAATCAGCCCCAGCATTTT.

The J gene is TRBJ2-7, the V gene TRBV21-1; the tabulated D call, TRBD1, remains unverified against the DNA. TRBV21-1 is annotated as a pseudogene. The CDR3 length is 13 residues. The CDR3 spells CASSKAGSYEQYF. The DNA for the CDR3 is TGTGCCAGCAGCAAAGCGGGCAGCTACGAGCAGTACTTC.

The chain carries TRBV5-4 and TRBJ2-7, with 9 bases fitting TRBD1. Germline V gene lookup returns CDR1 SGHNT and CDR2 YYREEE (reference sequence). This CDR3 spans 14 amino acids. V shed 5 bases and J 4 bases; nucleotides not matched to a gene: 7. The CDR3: CASREDRGLYEQYF. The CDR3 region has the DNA TGTGCCAGCAGGGAGGACAGGGGACTTTACGAGCAGTACTTC.

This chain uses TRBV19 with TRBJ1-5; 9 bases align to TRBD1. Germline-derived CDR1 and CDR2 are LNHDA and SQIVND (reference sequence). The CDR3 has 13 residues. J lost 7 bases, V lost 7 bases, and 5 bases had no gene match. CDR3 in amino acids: CASKTGGVQPQHF. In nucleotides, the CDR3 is TGTGCCAGTAAAACAGGGGGCGTCCAGCCCCAGCATTTT.

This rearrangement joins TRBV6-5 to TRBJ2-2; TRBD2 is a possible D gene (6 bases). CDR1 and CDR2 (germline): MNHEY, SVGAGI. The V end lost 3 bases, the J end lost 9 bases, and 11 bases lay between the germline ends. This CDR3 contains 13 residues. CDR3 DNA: TGTGCCAGCAGTTATAGCGGCTTCTGGGAGCTGTTTTTT. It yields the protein CASSYSGFWELFF.

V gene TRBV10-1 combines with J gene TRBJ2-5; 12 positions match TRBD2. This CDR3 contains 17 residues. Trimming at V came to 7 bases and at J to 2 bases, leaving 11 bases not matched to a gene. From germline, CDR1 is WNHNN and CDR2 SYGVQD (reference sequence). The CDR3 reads CASNPGLAGLDQETQYF. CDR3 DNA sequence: TGCGCCAGCAATCCGGGACTAGCGGGCCTGGATCAAGAGACCCAGTACTTC.

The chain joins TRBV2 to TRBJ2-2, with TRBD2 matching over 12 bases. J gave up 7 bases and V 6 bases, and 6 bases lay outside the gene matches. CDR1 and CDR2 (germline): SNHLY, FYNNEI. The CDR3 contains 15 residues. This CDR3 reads CASSTLAGGVGELFF. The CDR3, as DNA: TGTGCCAGCAGCACACTAGCGGGAGGAGTCGGGGAGCTGTTTTTT.

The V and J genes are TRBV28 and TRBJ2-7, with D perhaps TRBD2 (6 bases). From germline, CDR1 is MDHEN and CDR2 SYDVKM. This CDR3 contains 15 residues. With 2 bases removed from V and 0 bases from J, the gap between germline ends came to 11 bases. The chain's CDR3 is CASSLMAGSSYEQYF. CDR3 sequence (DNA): TGTGCCAGCAGTTTAATGGCGGGGAGCTCCTACGAGCAGTACTTC.